The clone carrying this T cell receptor (beta chain) was seen ten or more times. The target antigen is unknown. This beta chain is an off-target read within a library intended for alpha chains, so its frequency means little. This sample stems from a study of spatial heterogeneity in lung cancer. Time point in this sample: sample taken at primary tumor resection. The authors sequenced whole RNA from tumor, nontumor lung or frozen PBMC without sorting. TCRdb re-called the 5' RACE reads with MiXCR, one entry per CDR3 protein. The table shows about 13,000 distinct CDR3 sequences, with roughly 5.5% occurring only once. Germline CDR1 MNHNS, CDR2 SASEGT. This CDR3 is 13 amino acids long. Trimming left V 4 bases short and J 3 bases short, with 9 bases between. Notes on the study in general: Tracking of tumor mutation counts was seen in expanded intratumoral alpha and beta TCR counts. Tallies of expanded TCRs, which were sorted into ubiquitous and regional groups, correlated with counts of ubiquitous and regional nonsynonymous mutations, respectively.

This sequence was found in a male donor with early-stage non-small cell lung cancer. Here the sequenced sample was lung tumor tissue, taken at surgery. The chain joins TRBV6-1 to TRBJ1-1, with D perhaps TRBD1 (5 bases). The CDR3 loop reads CASSVRGDTEAFF. CDR3 in DNA: TGTGCCAGCAGTGTGAGAGGGGACACTGAAGCTTTCTTT.